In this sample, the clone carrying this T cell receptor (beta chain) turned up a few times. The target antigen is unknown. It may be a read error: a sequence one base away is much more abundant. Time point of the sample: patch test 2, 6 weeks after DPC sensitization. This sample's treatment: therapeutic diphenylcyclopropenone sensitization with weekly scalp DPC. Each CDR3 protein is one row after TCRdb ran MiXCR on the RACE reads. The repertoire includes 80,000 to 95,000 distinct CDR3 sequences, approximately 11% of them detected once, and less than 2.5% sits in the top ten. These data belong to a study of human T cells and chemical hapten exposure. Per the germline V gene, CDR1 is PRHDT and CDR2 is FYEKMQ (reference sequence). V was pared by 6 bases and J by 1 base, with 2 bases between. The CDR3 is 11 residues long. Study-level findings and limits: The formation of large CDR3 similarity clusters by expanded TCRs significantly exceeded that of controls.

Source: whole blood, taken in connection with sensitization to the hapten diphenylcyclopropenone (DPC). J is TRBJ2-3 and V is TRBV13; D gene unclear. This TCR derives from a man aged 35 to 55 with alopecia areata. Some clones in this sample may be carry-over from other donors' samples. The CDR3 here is CASRRTDTQYF. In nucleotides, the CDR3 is TGTGCCAGCAGACGCACAGATACGCAGTATTTT.